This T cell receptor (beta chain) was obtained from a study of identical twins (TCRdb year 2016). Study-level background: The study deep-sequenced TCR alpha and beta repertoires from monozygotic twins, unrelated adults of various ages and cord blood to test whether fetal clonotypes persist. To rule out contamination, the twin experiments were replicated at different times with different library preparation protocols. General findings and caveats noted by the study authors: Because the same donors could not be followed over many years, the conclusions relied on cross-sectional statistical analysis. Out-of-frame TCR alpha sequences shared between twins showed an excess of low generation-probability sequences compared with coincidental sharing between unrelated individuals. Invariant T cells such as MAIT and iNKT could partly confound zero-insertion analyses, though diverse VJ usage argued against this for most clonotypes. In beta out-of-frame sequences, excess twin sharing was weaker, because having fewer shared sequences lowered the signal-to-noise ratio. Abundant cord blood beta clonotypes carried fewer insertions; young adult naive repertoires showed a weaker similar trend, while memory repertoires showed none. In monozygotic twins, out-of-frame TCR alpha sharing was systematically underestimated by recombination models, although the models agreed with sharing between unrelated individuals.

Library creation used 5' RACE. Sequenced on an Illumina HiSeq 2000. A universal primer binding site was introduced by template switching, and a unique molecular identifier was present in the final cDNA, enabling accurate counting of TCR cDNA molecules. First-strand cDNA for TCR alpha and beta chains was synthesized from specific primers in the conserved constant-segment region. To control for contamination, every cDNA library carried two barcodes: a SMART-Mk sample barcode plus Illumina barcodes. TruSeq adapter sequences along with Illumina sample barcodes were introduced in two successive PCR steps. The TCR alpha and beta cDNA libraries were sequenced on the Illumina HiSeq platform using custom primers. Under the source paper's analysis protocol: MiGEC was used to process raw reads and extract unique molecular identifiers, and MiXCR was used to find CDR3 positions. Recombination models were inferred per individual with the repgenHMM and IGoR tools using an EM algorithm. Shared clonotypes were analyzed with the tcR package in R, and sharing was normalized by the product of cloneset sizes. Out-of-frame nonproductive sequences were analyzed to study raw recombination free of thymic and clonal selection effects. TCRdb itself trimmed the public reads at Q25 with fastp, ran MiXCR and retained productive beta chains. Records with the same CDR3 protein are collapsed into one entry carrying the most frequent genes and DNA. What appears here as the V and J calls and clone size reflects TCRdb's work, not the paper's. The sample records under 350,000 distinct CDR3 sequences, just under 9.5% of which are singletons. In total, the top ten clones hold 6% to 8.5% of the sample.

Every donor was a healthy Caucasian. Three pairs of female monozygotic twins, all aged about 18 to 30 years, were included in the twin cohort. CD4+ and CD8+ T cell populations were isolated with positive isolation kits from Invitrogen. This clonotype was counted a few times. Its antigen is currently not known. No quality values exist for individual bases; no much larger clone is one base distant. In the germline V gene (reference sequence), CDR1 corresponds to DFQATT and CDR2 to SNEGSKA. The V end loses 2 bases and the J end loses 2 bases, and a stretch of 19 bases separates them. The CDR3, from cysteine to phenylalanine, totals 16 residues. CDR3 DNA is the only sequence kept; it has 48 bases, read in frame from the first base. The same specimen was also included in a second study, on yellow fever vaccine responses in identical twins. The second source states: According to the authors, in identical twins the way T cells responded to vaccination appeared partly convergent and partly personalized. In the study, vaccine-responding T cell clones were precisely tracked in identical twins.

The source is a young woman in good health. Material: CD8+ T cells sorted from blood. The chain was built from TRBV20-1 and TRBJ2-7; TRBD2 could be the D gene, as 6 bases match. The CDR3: CSARPFNGTAPYEQYF. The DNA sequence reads TGCAGTGCTAGACCATTCAACGGGACTGCCCCCTACGAGCAGTACTTC.